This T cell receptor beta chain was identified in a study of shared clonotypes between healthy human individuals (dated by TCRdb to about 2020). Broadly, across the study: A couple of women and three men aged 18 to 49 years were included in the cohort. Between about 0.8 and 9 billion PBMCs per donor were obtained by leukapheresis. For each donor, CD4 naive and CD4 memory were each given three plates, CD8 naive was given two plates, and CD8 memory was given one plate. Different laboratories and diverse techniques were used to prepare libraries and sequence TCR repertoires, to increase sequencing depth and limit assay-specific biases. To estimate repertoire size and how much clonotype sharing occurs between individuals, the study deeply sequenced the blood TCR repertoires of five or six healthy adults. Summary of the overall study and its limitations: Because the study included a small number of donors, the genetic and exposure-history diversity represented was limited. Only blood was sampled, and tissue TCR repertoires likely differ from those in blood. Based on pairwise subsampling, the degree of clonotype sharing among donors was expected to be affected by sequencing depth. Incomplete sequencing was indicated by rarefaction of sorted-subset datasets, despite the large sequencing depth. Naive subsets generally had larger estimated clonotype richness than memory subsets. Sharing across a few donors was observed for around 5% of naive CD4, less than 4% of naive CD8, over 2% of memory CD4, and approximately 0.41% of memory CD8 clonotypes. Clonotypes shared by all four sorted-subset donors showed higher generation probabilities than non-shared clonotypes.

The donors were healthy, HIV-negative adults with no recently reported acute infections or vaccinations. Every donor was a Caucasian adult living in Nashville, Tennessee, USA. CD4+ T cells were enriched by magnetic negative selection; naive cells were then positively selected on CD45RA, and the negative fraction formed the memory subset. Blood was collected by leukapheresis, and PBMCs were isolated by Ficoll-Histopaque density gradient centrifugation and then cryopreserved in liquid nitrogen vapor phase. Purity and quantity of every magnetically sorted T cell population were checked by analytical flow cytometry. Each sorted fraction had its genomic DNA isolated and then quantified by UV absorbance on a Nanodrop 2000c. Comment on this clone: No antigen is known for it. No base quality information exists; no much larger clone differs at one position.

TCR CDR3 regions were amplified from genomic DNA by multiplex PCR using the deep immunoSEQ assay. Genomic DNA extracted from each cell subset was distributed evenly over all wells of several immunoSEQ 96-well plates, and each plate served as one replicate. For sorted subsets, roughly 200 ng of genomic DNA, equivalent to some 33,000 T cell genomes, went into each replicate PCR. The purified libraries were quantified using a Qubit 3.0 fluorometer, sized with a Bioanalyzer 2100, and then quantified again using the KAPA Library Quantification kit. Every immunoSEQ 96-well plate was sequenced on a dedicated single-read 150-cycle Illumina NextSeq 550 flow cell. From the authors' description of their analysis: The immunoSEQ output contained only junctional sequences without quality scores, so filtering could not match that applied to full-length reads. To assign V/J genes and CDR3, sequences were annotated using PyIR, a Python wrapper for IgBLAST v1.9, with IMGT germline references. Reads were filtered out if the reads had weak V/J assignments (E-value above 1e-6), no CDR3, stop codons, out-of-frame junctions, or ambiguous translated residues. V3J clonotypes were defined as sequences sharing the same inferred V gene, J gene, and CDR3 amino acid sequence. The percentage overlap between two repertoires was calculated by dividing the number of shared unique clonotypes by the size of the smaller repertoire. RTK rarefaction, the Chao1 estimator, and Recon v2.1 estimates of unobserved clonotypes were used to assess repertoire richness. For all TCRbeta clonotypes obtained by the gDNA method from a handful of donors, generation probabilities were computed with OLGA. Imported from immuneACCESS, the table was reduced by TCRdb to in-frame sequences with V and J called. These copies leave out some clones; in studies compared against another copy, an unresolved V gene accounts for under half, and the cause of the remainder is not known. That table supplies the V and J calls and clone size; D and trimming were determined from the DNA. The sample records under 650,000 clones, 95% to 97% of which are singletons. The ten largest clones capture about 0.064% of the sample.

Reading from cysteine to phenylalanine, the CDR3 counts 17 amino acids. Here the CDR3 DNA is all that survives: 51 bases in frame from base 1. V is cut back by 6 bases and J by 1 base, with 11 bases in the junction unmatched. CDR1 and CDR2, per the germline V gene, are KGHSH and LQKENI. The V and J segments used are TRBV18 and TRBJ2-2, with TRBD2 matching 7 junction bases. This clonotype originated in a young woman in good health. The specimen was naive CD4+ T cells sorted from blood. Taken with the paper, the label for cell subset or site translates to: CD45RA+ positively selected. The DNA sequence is TGTGCCAGCTCCCAGGGCGGGGGAGTTCAGAACACCGGGGAGCTGTTTTTT. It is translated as CASSQGGGVQNTGELFF. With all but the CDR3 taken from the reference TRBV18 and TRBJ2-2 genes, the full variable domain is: NAGVMQNPRHLVRRRGQEARLRCSPMKGHSHVYWYRQLPEEGLKFMVYLQKENIIDESGMPKERFSAEFPKEGPSILRIQQVVRGDSAAYFCASSQGGGVQNTGELFFGEGSRLTVL.